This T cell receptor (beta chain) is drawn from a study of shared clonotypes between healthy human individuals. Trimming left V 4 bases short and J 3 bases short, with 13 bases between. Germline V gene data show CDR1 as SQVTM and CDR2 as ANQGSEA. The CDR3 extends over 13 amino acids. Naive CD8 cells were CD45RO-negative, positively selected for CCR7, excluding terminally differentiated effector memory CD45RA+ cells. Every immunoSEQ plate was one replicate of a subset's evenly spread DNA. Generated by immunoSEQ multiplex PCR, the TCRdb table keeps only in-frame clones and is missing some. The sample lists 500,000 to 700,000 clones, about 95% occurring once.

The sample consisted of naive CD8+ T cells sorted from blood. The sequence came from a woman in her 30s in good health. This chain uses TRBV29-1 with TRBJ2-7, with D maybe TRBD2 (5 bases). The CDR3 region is CSVVPSNYYEQYF. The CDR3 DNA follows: TGCAGCGTTGTACCTAGCAACTACTACGAGCAGTACTTC.